This T cell receptor beta chain was captured in a study of cytomegalovirus exposure and HLA in healthy donors. Study summary: About 85 million unique TCRs from HLA-typed donors were held in an early release of data. Study conclusions and caveats: Clonal expansion, a later analysis showed, was greater in HLA-associated TCR beta chains than in equally common others. Whilst most TCR sequences proved rare, a subset of public TCRs occurred across many donors.

As for this clone: Its antigen is as yet unknown.

Germline trimming cut 5 bases from V and 8 bases from J; bases unmatched to any gene: 7. Germline CDR1 and CDR2: SGHTA and FQGNSA. CDR3 size: 13 residues. PCR primers comprised 60 Vbeta and 13 Jbeta primers. Original processing methods: Roughly 11 million shared chains were among the approximately 87 million unique TCR beta chains that a later analysis counted. Only in-frame clones appear in the TCRdb table, and some are missing; sequencing was by immunoSEQ multiplex PCR. V and J calls and clone size follow that table, whereas D and trimming were derived from the DNA. Counted here are 90,000 to 110,000 clones, about four fifths occurring once; the ten biggest clones make up over 2%.

J is TRBJ1-2 and V is TRBV7-2, with 8 positions matching TRBD1. Sequenced input: PBMCs. This sequence was found in a woman aged 25 to 39 in good health and CMV-seronegative. This chain's CDR3 is CASSPRTGFGYTF. As DNA, the CDR3 is TGTGCCAGCAGCCCAAGGACAGGGTTCGGCTACACCTTC.